The clone carrying this TCR beta chain was recorded many times. This CDR3 is built from 13 residues. CDR1 and CDR2 from the germline V gene are DFQATT and SNEGSKA (reference sequence). V was pared by 6 bases and J by 7 bases, with 18 bases between. Alpha and beta chains were covered, as first-strand cDNA relied on TRAV- and TRBV-specific primers. Amplification, which lasted 20 to 25 PCR cycles, used a constant-region primer and V-primer adapter to amplify TCRs. TCRdb called the reads again in MiXCR, with one record for every CDR3 protein. The table records 100,000 or so distinct CDR3 sequences, 9.4% of them present only once. Described time point: before trial treatment. This entry is derived from a study of low-dose radiotherapy and immunotherapy resistance in tumors. About the research overall: Doses of 0.5 Gy per fraction every 2 weeks, totaling 6.5 Gy, went to Cohort 1. Dosing for Cohort 2 consisted of 1 Gy per fraction every two weeks, reaching a total of 13 Gy over 26 weeks.

This TCR was recovered from a male donor with prostate cancer. The sequencing here drew on PBMCs, taken before treatment. This sequence joins TRBV20-1 and TRBJ1-2, with a possible D match to TRBD1 (6 bases). CDR3 sequence: CSAGQRTVGGYTF. CDR3 DNA sequence: TGCAGTGCCGGACAAAGGACAGTTGGTGGCTACACCTTC.